This T cell receptor (beta chain) was sequenced in a study of shared clonotypes between healthy human individuals. TCRdb's copy holds only in-frame clones and misses some; the assay was immunoSEQ multiplex PCR. Among about 2 million clones listed, around 96% were seen once. Germline CDR1 SNHLY, CDR2 FYNNEI. The CDR3 contains 15 residues. V lost 4 bases to trimming and J lost 5 bases; unmatched junction nucleotides: 7. Naive CD8 cells were CD45RO-negative, positively selected for CCR7, excluding terminally differentiated effector memory CD45RA+ cells. This rearrangement joins TRBV2 to TRBJ2-5, with TRBD2 identical over 10 bases. The sample comprised naive CD8+ T cells sorted from blood. The receptor comes from a man between 18 and 29 years old in good health. CDR3 DNA sequence: TGTGCCAGCAGTGGGGCTAGCGGGAGATGGGAGACCCAGTACTTC. Amino acid sequence: CASSGASGRWETQYF.